A single sample is the source of the 27 T cell receptor beta chains below, sequenced in a study of blood T cells in healthy people across ages. Primed by a sample-barcoded 5' primer and a J-beta primer mix, a second PCR proceeded for about 7 to 11 cycles. Each CDR3 protein gets one entry after TCRdb re-called the 5' RACE reads with MiXCR. The data hold more than 900,000 distinct CDR3 sequences, with around 25% observed a single time. In addition, the sample was reused for a study of T cells of mothers and their children.

Sequenced input: blood. These receptors originate from a girl aged 2 to 9 in good health.

A few counts support this clonotype. This sequence joins TRBV9 and TRBJ2-3; weak D call: TRBD1 (5 bases). Per the germline V gene, CDR1 is SGDLS and CDR2 is YYNGEE. The CDR3 runs to 16 residues. The V and J ends lost 0 bases and 5 bases respectively, with 16 bases between them. CDR3 coding DNA: TGTGCCAGCAGCGTAGTTCAGCTGGACAACTTAGATACGCAGTATTTT. It translates to CASSVVQLDNLDTQYF.

This clonotype turned up a few times. The chain couples TRBV20-1 to TRBJ2-7, with TRBD2 as a possible D gene (7 bases). This CDR3 spans 12 amino acids. The V gene's germline CDR1 is DFQATT and CDR2 SNEGSKA (reference sequence). V lost 5 bases and J lost 5, with 13 bases in between. CDR3 residues: CSAFTGGHEQYF. The CDR3, as DNA: TGCAGTGCTTTTACGGGGGGCCACGAGCAGTACTTC.

A few counts support this clonotype. The chain is built from TRBV7-6 and TRBJ1-1; no firm D call. Germline loops: CDR1 SGHVS, CDR2 FNYEAQ. This CDR3 spans 13 amino acids. V shed 5 bases and J shed 7 bases, with 14 bases lying between them. CDR3 DNA sequence: TGTGCCAGCAGCCCCTATCGGGCAATTGAAGCTTTCTTT. Its translation is CASSPYRAIEAFF.

The CDR3: CASDDFLSYEQYF. The CDR3 bases are TGTGCCAGCGACGACTTCCTCTCCTACGAGCAGTACTTC. This chain joins TRBV5-8 and TRBJ2-7, with unresolved D. The CDR3 totals 13 residues. Germline-derived CDR1 and CDR2 are SGHTS and YDEGEE. Between the trimmed V and J ends, which lost 7 bases and 0 bases, there was a span of 11 bases.

This clonotype was found many times. The V call is TRBV6-2 or TRBV6-3, the J call TRBJ2-5; D call uncertain. CDR3 length: 14 amino acids. Germline V gene lookup returns CDR1 MNHEY and CDR2 SVGEGT. The V and J ends lost 6 bases and 4 bases respectively, with 15 bases between them. CDR3 amino acids: CASRLWLSLETQYF. CDR3 nucleotide sequence: TGTGCCAGCAGGCTTTGGCTGTCTCTAGAGACCCAGTACTTC.

This chain links TRBV24-1 with TRBJ1-2; D call uncertain. Trimming left V 3 bases short and J 8 bases short, with 9 bases between. The CDR3 consists of 12 residues. From germline, CDR1 is KGHDR and CDR2 SFDVKD. In DNA, the CDR3 is TGTGCCACCAGTGATGGAACTCGGGGCTACACCTTC. Amino acids: CATSDGTRGYTF.

This clonotype showed up many times. This chain uses TRBV5-4 with TRBJ2-5; D remains unclear. V was pared by 0 bases and J by 4 bases, with 7 bases between. The V gene's germline CDR1 is SGHNT and CDR2 YYREEE (reference sequence). The CDR3 has 13 residues. CDR3 residues: CASSLELTETQYF. The CDR3 coding sequence is TGTGCCAGCAGCTTGGAACTCACAGAGACCCAGTACTTC.

The V and J genes are TRBV9 and TRBJ2-3; 8 nucleotides match TRBD2. Germline V gives CDR1 SGDLS, CDR2 YYNGEE. The CDR3 spans 14 residues. V gave up 4 bases and J gave up 4 bases; unmatched junction bases: 5. The CDR3: CASSFRAGADTQYF. CDR3 bases: TGTGCCAGCAGCTTCCGAGCGGGGGCAGATACGCAGTATTTT.

The V gene is TRBV6-5, the J gene TRBJ2-7; D may be TRBD1 (5 bases). Trimming left V 8 bases short and J 0 bases short, with 11 bases between. This CDR3 has 13 amino acids. CDR1 and CDR2 from the germline V gene are MNHEY and SVGAGI. DNA for the CDR3: TGTGCCAGCTTCAGGGCCAGCTCCTACGAGCAGTACTTC. It specifies CASFRASSYEQYF.

The V and J genes are TRBV12-3 or TRBV12-4 and TRBJ2-5; 7 bases fit TRBD2. The DNA end favors TRBJ2-1, so the J call may be wrong. The CDR3 covers 16 residues. The CDR3 nucleotides are TGTGCCAGCAGTGCCCTAAACGGGAGGATGATGGGTGAGCAGTTCTTC. Protein: CASSALNGRMMGEQFF.

The rearrangement links TRBV13 to TRBJ1-1; weak D call: TRBD1 (5 bases). The germline V gene encodes CDR1 PRHDT and CDR2 FYEKMQ (reference sequence). This CDR3 has 12 amino acids. Trimming left V 3 bases short and J 6 bases short, with 8 bases between. For the CDR3, the DNA is TGTGCCAGCAGCTTTTGGGACGCTGAAGCTTTCTTT. Protein: CASSFWDAEAFF.

In this sample, this clonotype turned up a few times. The chain couples TRBV15 to TRBJ1-2; D is unresolved. The CDR3 is 15 amino acids. The germline V and J ends were trimmed by 0 bases and 12 bases, with 20 bases remaining between them. Looked up from germline, CDR1 is LNHNV and CDR2 is YYDKDF (reference sequence). CDR3 residues: CATSRDSWQVKNNTF. CDR3 in DNA: TGTGCCACCAGCAGAGATAGTTGGCAAGTCAAGAATAACACCTTC.

In this sample, this clonotype turned up once. The chain is built from TRBV29-1 and TRBJ2-7; 10 bases fit TRBD1. V was clipped by 1 base and J by 3 bases; unmatched bases: 3. The germline V gene has CDR1 SQVTM and CDR2 ANQGSEA. This CDR3 has 14 amino acids. Here the CDR3 reads CSVEGTGGFYEQYF. CDR3 nucleotide sequence: TGCAGCGTTGAAGGGACAGGGGGATTCTACGAGCAGTACTTC.

V and J are TRBV28 and TRBJ1-5; perhaps TRBD1 as D (6 bases). With 5 bases removed from V and 1 base from J, the gap between germline ends came to 15 bases. CDR3 length equals 16 residues. Germline values: CDR1 MDHEN, CDR2 SYDVKM. CDR3 loop: CASSPRRTASNQPQHF. The CDR3 DNA reads as TGTGCCAGCAGTCCGAGAAGGACAGCCAGCAATCAGCCCCAGCATTTT. The whole variable domain, filled in from reference TRBV28 and TRBJ1-5, reads DVKVTQSSRYLVKRTGEKVFLECVQDMDHENMFWYRQDPGLGLRLIYFSYDVKMKEKGDIPEGYSVSREKKERFSLILESASTNQTSMYLCASSPRRTASNQPQHFGDGTRLSIL.

The chain couples TRBV9 to TRBJ2-5; D is tentatively TRBD1 or TRBD2 (5 bases each). The J call is uncertain, as TRBJ2-7 better fits the DNA end. CDR3 size: 13 residues. The V gene's germline CDR1 is SGDLS and CDR2 YYNGEE. This CDR3 reads CASSVRDAGEQYF. DNA of the CDR3: TGTGCCAGCAGCGTCCGGGACGCCGGCGAGCAGTACTTC.

The CDR3 loop is CATANEQFF. The CDR3 DNA reads TGTGCCACCGCTAATGAGCAGTTCTTC. This chain uses TRBV10-3 with TRBJ2-5; no clear D. The J call is uncertain, as TRBJ2-1 better fits the DNA end. Germline CDR1 is ENHRY and CDR2 is SYGVKD. This CDR3 region has 9 residues.

This chain joins TRBV12-3 or TRBV12-4 and TRBJ2-7, with D possibly being TRBD1 or TRBD2 (5 bases each). Between the trimmed V and J ends, which lost 4 bases and 7 bases, there was a span of 17 bases. The CDR3 is 14 residues long. CDR3 amino acids: CASSSGMLEGEQYF. The CDR3 DNA sequence: TGTGCCAGCAGTTCCGGAATGCTAGAGGGGGAGCAGTACTTC.

This clonotype was seen a handful of times. V and J are TRBV12-3 or TRBV12-4 and TRBJ2-5; a possible D gene is TRBD2 (6 bases). The J call is doubtful: the DNA matches TRBJ2-1 better. This CDR3 has 12 residues. CDR3 amino acids: CASSLLGREQFF. The CDR3 region has the DNA TGTGCCAGCAGTTTACTAGGGAGGGAGCAGTTCTTC.

The CDR3 coding sequence is TGTGCCACCAGTGATTCTCCCGCATCGGAGGAGACCCAGTACTTC. It is translated as CATSDSPASEETQYF. The gene calls are TRBV24-1 and TRBJ2-5; D is ambiguous. Deletions cut 2 bases from V and 5 bases from J, with 14 bases between. Germline V gives CDR1 KGHDR, CDR2 SFDVKD. This CDR3 contains 15 residues.

The chain joins TRBV6-5 to TRBJ2-3, with TRBD2 matching over 11 bases. Germline V CDR1 and CDR2: MNHEY, SVGAGI. CDR3 size: 16 residues. Trimming took 2 bases from V and 3 from J; bases not matched to a gene: 4. The CDR3 DNA sequence: TGTGCCAGCAGTTACCCGGCTAGCGGGGGGACAGATACGCAGTATTTT. The encoded protein is CASSYPASGGTDTQYF.

This sequence joins TRBV20-1 and TRBJ2-5; tentatively, D is TRBD2 (7 bases). With the DNA end fitting TRBJ2-1 better, the J assignment may be wrong. The length of the CDR3 is 16 residues. Germline assignment: CDR1 DFQATT and CDR2 SNEGSKA (reference sequence). DNA for the CDR3: TGCAGTGCTAGAGACCCGGGACTTACGGGGGGCTATGAGCAGTTCTTC. It codes for CSARDPGLTGGYEQFF.

This clonotype has more than one count but fewer than ten. This sequence joins TRBV12-3 or TRBV12-4 and TRBJ2-5; TRBD2 matches 7 bases. The J call may be in error: the DNA end matches TRBJ2-7 better. The CDR3 contains 13 residues. This chain's CDR3 is CASTSGTSYEQYF. Written as DNA, the CDR3 is TGTGCCAGCACCAGCGGGACCTCCTACGAGCAGTACTTC.

This clonotype was detected only a few times. The CDR3 spells CASSLLAGVDTQYF. The CDR3 bases are TGTGCCAGCAGCTTGCTAGCGGGAGTAGATACGCAGTATTTT. The chain has TRBV7-2 and TRBJ2-3, with 10 nucleotides matching TRBD2. Unmatched junction bases numbered 2, after V lost 3 bases and J lost 5 bases. The CDR3 extends over 14 amino acids. The germline CDR1 and CDR2 sequences are SGHTA and FQGNSA.

Comment on this clonotype: One junction end does not reproduce the germline sequence, and a read error may be involved. This rearrangement joins TRBV4-1 to TRBJ2-7, with a tentative D call TRBD2 (6 bases). This CDR3 has 15 amino acids. Germline loops: CDR1 MGHRA, CDR2 YSYEKL. CDR3 sequence reads: CASNQVVGEAREQYF. In DNA form, the CDR3 reads TGCGCCAGCAACCAAGTAGTAGGGGAGGCGAGGGAGCAGTACTTC.

V is TRBV29-1 and J is TRBJ2-1; 9 bases are a match to TRBD2. Losses at the gene ends were 1 base for V and 7 bases for J; bases not matched to a gene: 14. This CDR3 region has 17 residues. Germline-derived CDR1 and CDR2 are SQVTM and ANQGSEA. The CDR3 nucleotides are TGCAGCGTTGAAGGGATAACGCGGGAGGGCCCACGGAATGAGCAGTTCTTC. Translation gives CSVEGITREGPRNEQFF.

V is TRBV6-1 and J is TRBJ2-4; D unresolved. V was pared by 7 bases and J by 1 base, with 29 bases between. This CDR3 region has 20 residues. The germline V gene encodes CDR1 MNHNS and CDR2 SASEGT. The CDR3 loop is CASNYRLDPPVRVAKNIQYF. The DNA of the CDR3 is TGTGCCAGCAACTACAGATTGGACCCACCTGTCCGTGTGGCCAAAAACATTCAGTACTTC.

The chain couples TRBV18 to TRBJ2-3; possible D gene TRBD1, 6 bases. Trimming took 0 bases from V and 2 from J, leaving 9 bases between them. The CDR3 runs 15 residues. CDR1 is KGHSH, CDR2 LQKENI, per germline. CDR3 sequence reads: CASSPPGHTTDTQYF. In DNA, the CDR3 is TGTGCCAGCTCACCACCGGGACACACCACAGATACGCAGTATTTT.